A single sample is the source of the 16 T cell receptor beta chains below, sequenced in a study of Ad26.COV2.S vaccination and SARS-CoV-2 variants. Treatment indicated: over 15 received Ad26.COV2.S at low or high dose, single or two shots; a few received placebo; per-sample allocation not given. Samples came from day 63 after the first vaccine or placebo injection. Some clones are missing from TCRdb's copy, which holds only in-frame ones; the method was immunoSEQ multiplex PCR. The table lists about 480,000 clones, around 88% of them singletons, with about 13% in the top ten. The source was peripheral blood, collected in a trial of Ad26.COV2.S vaccine versus placebo. The receptors come from a person between 18 and 65 years old who received the Ad26.COV2.S COVID-19 vaccine or a placebo.

This clone was counted once. The V call is TRBV5-1, the J call TRBJ2-7; a possible D gene is TRBD1 (5 bases). The ends were cut back, 2 bases at V and 1 base at J, with 7 bases in the middle. The CDR3 totals 13 residues. CDR1 is SGHRS, CDR2 YFSETQ, per germline. CDR3 nucleotide sequence: TGCGCCAGCAGCTTTAAGGGGTCCTACGAGCAGTACTTC. This codes for CASSFKGSYEQYF.

The CDR3 loop is CASSQTSSNEQFF. CDR3 coding DNA: TGTGCCAGCAGCCAGACTAGCTCCAATGAGCAGTTCTTC. The chain has TRBV5-4 and TRBJ2-1; the match to TRBD2 covers 7 bases. This CDR3 comprises 13 residues. V lost 4 bases to trimming and J lost 6 bases; unmatched junction nucleotides: 4. Germline V gene lookup returns CDR1 SGHNT and CDR2 YYREEE (reference sequence). Filled out from reference TRBV5-4 and TRBJ2-1, the complete variable domain reads ETGVTQSPTHLIKTRGQQVTLRCSSQSGHNTVSWYQQALGQGPQFIFQYYREEENGRGNFPPRFSGLQFPNYSSELNVNALELDDSALYLCASSQTSSNEQFFGPGTRLTVL.

The chain has TRBV18 and TRBJ2-7; D gene unclear. The CDR3 runs to 14 residues. The V end lost 3 bases, the J end lost 4 bases, and 13 bases lay between the germline ends. The V gene's germline CDR1 is KGHSH and CDR2 LQKENI. The CDR3 sequence is CASSPSQALYEQYF. As DNA, the CDR3 is TGTGCCAGCTCACCTTCCCAGGCCCTGTACGAGCAGTACTTC.

This clone was seen just once. The V gene is TRBV28, the J gene TRBJ1-2; 9 bases align to TRBD1. J gave up 4 bases and V 7 bases, and 10 bases lay outside the gene matches. Germline values: CDR1 MDHEN, CDR2 SYDVKM. This CDR3 has 15 residues. The CDR3 loop reads CASNLPGQGLYGYTF. CDR3 in DNA: TGTGCCAGCAACCTTCCGGGACAGGGACTCTATGGCTACACCTTC.

V usage is TRBV30 and J usage is TRBJ1-1, with no clear D. Trimming pared 2 bases from V and 5 bases from J, leaving 12 bases between. The CDR3 totals 13 residues. Germline V gene data show CDR1 as GTSNPN and CDR2 as SVGIG (reference sequence). This CDR3 is CAWSIGGNTEAFF. As DNA, the CDR3 is TGTGCCTGGAGTATCGGAGGGAATACTGAAGCTTTCTTT.

The chain carries TRBV11-1 and TRBJ1-2; 8 bases are a match to TRBD1. The V segment lost 5 bases and the J segment 10 bases; nucleotides outside the gene matches: 12. CDR3 size: 14 residues. Germline V lookup: CDR1 SGHAT, CDR2 FQDESV (reference sequence). The CDR3 here is CASSPDRGLRDYTF. The CDR3 DNA follows: TGTGCCAGCAGCCCTGACAGGGGTTTAAGAGACTACACCTTC.

The V gene is TRBV19, the J gene TRBJ2-1; D call uncertain. The CDR3 loop spans 15 amino acids. The germline V gene encodes CDR1 LNHDA and CDR2 SQIVND (reference sequence). Between the trimmed V and J ends, which lost 6 bases and 0 bases, there was a span of 12 bases. This CDR3 is CASSPMGGSYNEQFF. The CDR3 region has the DNA TGTGCCAGTAGCCCCATGGGCGGCTCCTACAATGAGCAGTTCTTC.

With respect to this clone: The sample holds other DNA sequences that translate to the same CDR3. The chain links TRBV20-1 to TRBJ2-5; D is unclear. This CDR3 has 11 residues. V was cut by 3 bases and J by 5 bases, with 7 bases left in between. The germline V gene encodes CDR1 DFQATT and CDR2 SNEGSKA (reference sequence). CDR3 in amino acids: CSARTGETQYF. The CDR3 DNA follows: TGCAGTGCTAGGACCGGGGAGACCCAGTACTTC.

In this sample, this clone turned up a few times. V is TRBV4-3 and J is TRBJ2-2, with a tentative D call TRBD1 (6 bases). Germline assignment: CDR1 LGHNA and CDR2 YSLEER. CDR3 length: 13 amino acids. Trimming took off 4 bases at V and 10 bases at J, with 13 bases between the two ends. The CDR3 region is CASSLSRGLELFF. The CDR3 DNA reads as TGCGCCAGCAGCCTGTCCAGGGGATTGGAGCTGTTTTTT.

The V call is TRBV4-2, the J call TRBJ2-2, with 10 nucleotides matching TRBD2. The CDR3 is 20 residues long. The germline CDR1 and CDR2 sequences are LGHNA and YNFKEQ. The ends lost 1 base at V and 7 bases at J; junction bases unmatched: 18. CDR3 bases: TGTGCCAGCAGCCAAGGTGCCGCGAGGGCTAGCGGGAGAGAGGGCGGGGAGCTGTTTTTT. Encoded protein: CASSQGAARASGREGGELFF.

J is TRBJ1-2 and V is TRBV6-2 or TRBV6-3; D may be TRBD1 (5 bases). Germline-derived CDR1 and CDR2 are MNHEY and SVGEGT. Deletions cut 6 bases from V and 6 bases from J, with 14 bases between. This CDR3 spans 13 amino acids. Here the CDR3 reads CASSSAQGHGYTF. The CDR3 coding sequence is TGTGCCAGCAGCTCCGCCCAGGGTCATGGCTACACCTTC.

Regarding this clone: At the DNA level, this CDR3 is encoded by other sequences in the same sample as well. CDR3 amino acids: CASSRDTSSYNEQFF. The CDR3 nucleotides are TGCGCCAGCAGCAGGGACACGAGCTCCTACAATGAGCAGTTCTTC. The chain combines TRBV5-1 with TRBJ2-1; possibly TRBD1 for D (6 bases). The V gene's germline CDR1 is SGHRS and CDR2 YFSETQ. Trimming left V 4 bases short and J 0 bases short, with 11 bases between. The length of the CDR3 is 15 residues.

The gene calls are TRBV7-9 and TRBJ2-7; D may match TRBD1 or TRBD2 (6 bases each). V lost 1 base and J 1 base, leaving 8 bases between the germline ends. From germline, CDR1 is SEHNR and CDR2 FQNEAQ (reference sequence). The CDR3 is 14 residues long. CDR3 nucleotide sequence: TGTGCCAGCAGCTTAGAAGGGGGGTCCTACGAGCAGTACTTC. This gives the protein CASSLEGGSYEQYF. The full variable domain, its missing parts supplied by reference TRBV7-9 and TRBJ2-7, is DTGVSQNPRHKITKRGQNVTFRCDPISEHNRLYWYRQTLGQGPEFLTYFQNEAQLEKSRLLSDRFSAERPKGSFSTLEIQRTEQGDSAMYLCASSLEGGSYEQYFGPGTRLTVT.

The gene calls are TRBV15 and TRBJ2-1, with D perhaps matching TRBD1 or TRBD2 (5 bases each). There are 18 residues in the CDR3. Germline values: CDR1 LNHNV, CDR2 YYDKDF (reference sequence). Trimming cost V 4 bases and J 0 bases, with 19 bases left between them. Here the CDR3 DNA reads TGTGCCACCAGCACGCCAATCTCGTCAGGGAGCTCCTACAATGAGCAGTTCTTC. Encoded protein: CATSTPISSGSSYNEQFF.

The chain carries TRBV11-3 and TRBJ1-1, with TRBD1 matching over 7 bases. The CDR3 covers 15 residues. CDR1 is SGHNT, CDR2 YENEEA, per germline. Unmatched junction bases numbered 5, after V lost 3 bases and J lost 1 base. The CDR3 coding sequence is TGTGCCAGCAGCTTGAACAGGGGAGGGAACACTGAAGCTTTCTTT. This sequence encodes CASSLNRGGNTEAFF. Full variable domain (rest looked up from reference TRBV11-3 and TRBJ1-1): EAGVVQSPRYKIIEKKQPVAFWCNPISGHNTLYWYLQNLGQGPELLIRYENEEAVDDSQLPKDRFSAERLKGVDSTLKIQPAELGDSAVYLCASSLNRGGNTEAFFGQGTRLTVV.

V is TRBV9 and J is TRBJ1-6; D uncertain. The CDR3 spans 14 residues. The germline V and J ends were trimmed by 1 base and 5 bases, with 7 bases remaining between them. From germline, CDR1 is SGDLS and CDR2 YYNGEE. CDR3 residues: CASSVRGDNSPLHF. The CDR3 nucleotides read TGTGCCAGCAGCGTACGCGGAGATAATTCACCCCTCCACTTT.